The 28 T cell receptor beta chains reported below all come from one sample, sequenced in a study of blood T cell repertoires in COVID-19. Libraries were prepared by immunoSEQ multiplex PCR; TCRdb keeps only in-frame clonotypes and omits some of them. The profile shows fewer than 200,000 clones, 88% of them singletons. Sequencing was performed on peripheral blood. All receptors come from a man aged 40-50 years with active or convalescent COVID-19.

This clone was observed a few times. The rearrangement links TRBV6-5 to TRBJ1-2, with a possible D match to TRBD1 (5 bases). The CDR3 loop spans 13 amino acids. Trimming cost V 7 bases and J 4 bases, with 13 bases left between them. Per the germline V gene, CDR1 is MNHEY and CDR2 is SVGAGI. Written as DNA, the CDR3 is TGTGCCAGCAAGGCGCAGGGAATCTATGGCTACACCTTC. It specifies CASKAQGIYGYTF.

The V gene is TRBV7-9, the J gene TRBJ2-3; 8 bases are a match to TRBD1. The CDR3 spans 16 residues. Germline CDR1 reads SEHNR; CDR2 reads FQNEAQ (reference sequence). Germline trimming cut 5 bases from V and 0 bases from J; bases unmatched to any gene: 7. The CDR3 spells CASSTYGTGSTDTQYF. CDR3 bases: TGTGCCAGCAGCACCTACGGGACAGGTAGCACAGATACGCAGTATTTT. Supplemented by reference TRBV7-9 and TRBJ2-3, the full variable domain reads DTGVSQNPRHKITKRGQNVTFRCDPISEHNRLYWYRQTLGQGPEFLTYFQNEAQLEKSRLLSDRFSAERPKGSFSTLEIQRTEQGDSAMYLCASSTYGTGSTDTQYFGPGTRLTVL.

The CDR3 DNA reads as TGTGCCAGCAGCTTATTAATAGGGGGTCAAAAAGCTTTCTTT. Its protein product is CASSLLIGGQKAFF. This chain links TRBV7-2 with TRBJ1-1, with a tentative D call TRBD1 (6 bases). V lost 2 bases and J lost 9, with 16 bases in between. Germline V lookup: CDR1 SGHTA, CDR2 FQGNSA. The CDR3 spans 14 residues.

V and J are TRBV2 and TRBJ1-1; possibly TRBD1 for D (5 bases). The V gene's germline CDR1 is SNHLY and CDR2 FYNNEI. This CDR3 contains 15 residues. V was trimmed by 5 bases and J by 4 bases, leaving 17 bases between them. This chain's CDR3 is CASSPGYRTGTEAFF. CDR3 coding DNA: TGTGCCAGCAGTCCAGGATACAGGACGGGCACTGAAGCTTTCTTT.

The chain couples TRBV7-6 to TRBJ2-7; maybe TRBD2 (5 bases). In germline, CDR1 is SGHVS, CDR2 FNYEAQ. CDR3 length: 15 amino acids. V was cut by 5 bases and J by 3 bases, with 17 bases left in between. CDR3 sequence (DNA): TGTGCCAGCAGCCCACGGGTAGGTAGCGACTACGAGCAGTACTTC. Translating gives CASSPRVGSDYEQYF.

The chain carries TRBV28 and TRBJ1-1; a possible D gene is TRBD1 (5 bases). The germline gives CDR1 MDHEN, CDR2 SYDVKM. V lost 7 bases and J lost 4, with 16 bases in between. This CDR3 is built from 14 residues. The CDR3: CASIPFPGGTEAFF. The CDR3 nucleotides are TGTGCCAGCATCCCCTTCCCGGGGGGCACTGAAGCTTTCTTT.

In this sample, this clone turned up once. Here the CDR3 reads CASSPGTVYGYTF. CDR3 coding DNA: TGTGCCAGCAGCCCCGGGACAGTCTATGGCTACACCTTC. The gene calls are TRBV11-1 and TRBJ1-2; TRBD1 matches at 7 bases. The CDR3 totals 13 residues. V lost 5 bases and J lost 4; bases outside the gene matches: 4. The germline gives CDR1 SGHAT, CDR2 FQDESV (reference sequence).

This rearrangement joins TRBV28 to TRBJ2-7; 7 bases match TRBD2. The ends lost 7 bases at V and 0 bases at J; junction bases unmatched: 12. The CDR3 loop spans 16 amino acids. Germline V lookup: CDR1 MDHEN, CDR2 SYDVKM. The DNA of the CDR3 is TGTGCCAGCAATCCGGGTCCGGGCGGGGGCTCCTACGAGCAGTACTTC. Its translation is CASNPGPGGGSYEQYF.

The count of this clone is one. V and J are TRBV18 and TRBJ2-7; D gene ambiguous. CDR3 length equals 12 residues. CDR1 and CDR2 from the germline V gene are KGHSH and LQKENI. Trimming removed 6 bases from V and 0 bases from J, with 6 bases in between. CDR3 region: CASSLSSYEQYF. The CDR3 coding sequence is TGTGCCAGCTCCCTCAGCTCCTACGAGCAGTACTTC.

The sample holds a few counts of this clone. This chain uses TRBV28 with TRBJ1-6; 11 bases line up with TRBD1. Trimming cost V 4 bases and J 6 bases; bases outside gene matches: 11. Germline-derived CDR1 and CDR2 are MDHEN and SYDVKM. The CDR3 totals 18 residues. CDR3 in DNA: TGTGCCAGCAGTTCGCGGCCCCCTGGGACAGGGGGTAATTCACCCCTCCACTTT. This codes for CASSSRPPGTGGNSPLHF.

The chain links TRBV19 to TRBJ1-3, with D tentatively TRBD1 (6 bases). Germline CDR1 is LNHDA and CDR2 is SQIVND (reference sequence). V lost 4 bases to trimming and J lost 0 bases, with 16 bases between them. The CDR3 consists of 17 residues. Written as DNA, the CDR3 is TGTGCCAGTAGTACCCAAAGGGAACAGGGCTCTGGAAACACCATATATTTT. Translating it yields CASSTQREQGSGNTIYF.

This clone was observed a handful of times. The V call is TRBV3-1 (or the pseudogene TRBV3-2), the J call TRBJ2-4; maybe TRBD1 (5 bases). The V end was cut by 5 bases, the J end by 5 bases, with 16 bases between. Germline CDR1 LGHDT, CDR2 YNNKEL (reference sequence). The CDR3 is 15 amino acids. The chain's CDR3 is CASSARAGAENIQYF. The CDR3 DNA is TGTGCCAGCAGCGCGAGAGCTGGGGCGGAAAACATTCAGTACTTC.

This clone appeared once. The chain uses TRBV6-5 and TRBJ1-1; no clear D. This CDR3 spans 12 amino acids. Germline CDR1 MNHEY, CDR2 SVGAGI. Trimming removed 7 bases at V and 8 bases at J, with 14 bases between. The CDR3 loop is CASTVSSGEAFF. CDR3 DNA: TGTGCCAGCACCGTCAGTTCAGGAGAAGCTTTCTTT.

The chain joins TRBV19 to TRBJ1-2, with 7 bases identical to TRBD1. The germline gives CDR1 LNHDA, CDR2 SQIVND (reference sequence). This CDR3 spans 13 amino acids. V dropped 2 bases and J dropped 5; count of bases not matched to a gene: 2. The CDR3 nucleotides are TGTGCCAGTAGTATAATCAGGGGGTATGGCTACACCTTC. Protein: CASSIIRGYGYTF.

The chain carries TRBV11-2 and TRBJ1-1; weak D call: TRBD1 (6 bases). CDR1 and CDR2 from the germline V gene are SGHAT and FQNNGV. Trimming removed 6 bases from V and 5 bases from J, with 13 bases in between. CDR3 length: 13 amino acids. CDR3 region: CASSLTRGTEAFF. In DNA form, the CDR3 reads TGTGCCAGCAGTCTTACGAGGGGGACTGAAGCTTTCTTT. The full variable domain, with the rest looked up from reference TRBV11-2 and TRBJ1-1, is EAGVAQSPRYKIIEKRQSVAFWCNPISGHATLYWYQQILGQGPKLLIQFQNNGVVDDSQLPKDRFSAERLKGVDSTLKIQPAKLEDSAVYLCASSLTRGTEAFFGQGTRLTVV.

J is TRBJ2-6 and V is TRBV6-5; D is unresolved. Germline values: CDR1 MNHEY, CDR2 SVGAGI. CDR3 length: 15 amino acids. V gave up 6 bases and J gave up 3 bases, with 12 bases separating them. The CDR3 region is CASSRASGGANVLTF. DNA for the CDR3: TGTGCCAGCAGCCGAGCTTCCGGTGGGGCCAACGTCCTGACTTTC.

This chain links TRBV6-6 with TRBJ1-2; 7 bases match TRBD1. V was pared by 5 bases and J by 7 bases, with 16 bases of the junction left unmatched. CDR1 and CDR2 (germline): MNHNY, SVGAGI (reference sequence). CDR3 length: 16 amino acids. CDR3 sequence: CASSRTERAGGVGYTF. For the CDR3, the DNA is TGTGCCAGCAGTCGAACGGAACGGGCAGGGGGAGTTGGCTACACCTTC.

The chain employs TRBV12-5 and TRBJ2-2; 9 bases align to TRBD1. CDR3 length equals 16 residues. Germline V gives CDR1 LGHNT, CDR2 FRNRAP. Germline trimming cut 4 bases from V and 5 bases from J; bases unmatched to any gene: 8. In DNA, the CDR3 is TGTGCTAGTGGTTCGGGGACAGGGAAGGGTACCGGGGAGCTGTTTTTT. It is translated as CASGSGTGKGTGELFF.

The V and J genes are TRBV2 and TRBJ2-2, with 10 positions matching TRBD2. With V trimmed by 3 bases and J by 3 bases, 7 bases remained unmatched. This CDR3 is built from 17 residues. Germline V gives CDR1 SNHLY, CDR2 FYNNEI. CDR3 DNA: TGTGCCAGCAGTGAGACAGCGGGGGGGCCGGACACCGGGGAGCTGTTTTTT. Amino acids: CASSETAGGPDTGELFF.

CDR3 loop: CASSLGDSRPEAFF. The CDR3 nucleotides read TGCGCCAGCAGCTTGGGGGACAGTCGCCCTGAAGCTTTCTTT. The chain combines TRBV5-1 with TRBJ1-1, with 7 nucleotides matching TRBD1. This CDR3 region has 14 residues. V was clipped by 0 bases and J by 6 bases; unmatched bases: 5. Germline loops: CDR1 SGHRS, CDR2 YFSETQ.

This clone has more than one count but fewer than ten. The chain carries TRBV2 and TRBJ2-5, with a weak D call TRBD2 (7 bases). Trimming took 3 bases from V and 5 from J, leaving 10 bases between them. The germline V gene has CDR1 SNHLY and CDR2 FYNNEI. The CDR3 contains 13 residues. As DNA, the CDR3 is TGTGCCAGCAGTGAGGGGGGGGCTGAGACCCAGTACTTC. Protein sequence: CASSEGGAETQYF.

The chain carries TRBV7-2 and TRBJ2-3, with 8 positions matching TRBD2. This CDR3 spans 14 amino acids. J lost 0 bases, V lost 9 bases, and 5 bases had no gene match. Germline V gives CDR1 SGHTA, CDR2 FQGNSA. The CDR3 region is CASRRGGSTDTQYF. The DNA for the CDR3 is TGTGCCAGTCGACGGGGGGGCAGCACAGATACGCAGTATTTT.

Written as DNA, the CDR3 is TGTGCCAGCAGTCAGCCCACAGGGGACTCTTTGGGCACTGAAGCTTTCTTT. Its protein product is CASSQPTGDSLGTEAFF. The chain employs TRBV7-9 and TRBJ1-1, with TRBD1 matching over 7 bases. The CDR3 extends over 17 amino acids. Germline CDR1 SEHNR, CDR2 FQNEAQ (reference sequence). V lost 6 bases and J lost 4; bases outside the gene matches: 17.

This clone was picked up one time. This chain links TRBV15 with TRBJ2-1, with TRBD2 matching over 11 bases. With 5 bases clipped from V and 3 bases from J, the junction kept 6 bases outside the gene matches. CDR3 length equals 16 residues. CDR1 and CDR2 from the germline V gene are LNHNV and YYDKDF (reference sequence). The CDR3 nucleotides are TGTGCCACCAGCCCGTTACTAGCGGGAGTCTACAATGAGCAGTTCTTC. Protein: CATSPLLAGVYNEQFF. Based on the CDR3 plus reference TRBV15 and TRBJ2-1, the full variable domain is DAMVIQNPRYQVTQFGKPVTLSCSQTLNHNVMYWYQQKSSQAPKLLFHYYDKDFNNEADTPDNFQSRRPNTSFCFLDIRSPGLGDTAMYLCATSPLLAGVYNEQFFGPGTRLTVL.

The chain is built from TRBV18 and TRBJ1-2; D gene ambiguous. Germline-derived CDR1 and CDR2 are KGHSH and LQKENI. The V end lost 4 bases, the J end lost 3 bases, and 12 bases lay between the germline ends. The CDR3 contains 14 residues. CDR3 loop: CASSLGETYYGYTF. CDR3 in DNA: TGTGCCAGCTCACTGGGCGAGACGTACTATGGCTACACCTTC.

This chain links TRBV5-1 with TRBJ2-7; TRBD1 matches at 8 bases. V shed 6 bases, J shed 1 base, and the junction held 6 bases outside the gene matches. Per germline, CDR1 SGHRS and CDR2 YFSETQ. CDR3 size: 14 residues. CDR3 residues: CASTQGAASYEQYF. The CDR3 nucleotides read TGCGCCAGCACCCAGGGGGCGGCGTCCTACGAGCAGTACTTC.

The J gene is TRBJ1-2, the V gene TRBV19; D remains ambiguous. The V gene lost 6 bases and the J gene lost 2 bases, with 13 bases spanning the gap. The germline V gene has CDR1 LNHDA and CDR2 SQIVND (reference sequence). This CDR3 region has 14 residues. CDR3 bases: TGTGCCAGTAGGGTGGGAGACTCGAACTATGGCTACACCTTC. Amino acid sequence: CASRVGDSNYGYTF.

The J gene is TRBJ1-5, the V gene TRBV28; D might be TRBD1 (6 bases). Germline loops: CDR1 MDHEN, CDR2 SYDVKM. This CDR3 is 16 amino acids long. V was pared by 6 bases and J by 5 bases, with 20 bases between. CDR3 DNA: TGTGCCAGCAGGGGAACAGGGAGAGGATTCCATCAGCCCCAGCATTTT. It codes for CASRGTGRGFHQPQHF.